This T cell receptor (beta chain) was captured in a study of CD8 T cells in Susac syndrome. The TEMRA cells underwent FACS enrichment, while the CD8+ and CD4+ T cells underwent negative isolation. Between the trimmed V and J ends, which lost 2 bases and 4 bases, there was a span of 13 bases. The CDR3 is 14 amino acids. Germline values: CDR1 SGHNT, CDR2 YYREEE (reference sequence). When the RNA was reverse transcribed, random hexamers were used with an input of roughly 0.5 to 1 ug. MiXCR, run by TCRdb on the immunoSEQ multiplex PCR reads, gives a single entry per CDR3 protein. The repertoire has some 130,000 distinct CDR3 sequences, about 95% of them found once; the top ten carry roughly 0.2%.

V is TRBV5-4 and J is TRBJ2-7, with D tentatively TRBD1 (6 bases). Sample: CD8+ T cells from PBMCs. The TCR was taken from a human donor with Susac syndrome. Here the CDR3 reads CASSFRQAGYEQYF. The CDR3 DNA sequence: TGTGCCAGCAGCTTTCGACAGGCCGGATACGAGCAGTACTTC.